A single sample gave rise to the 25 T cell receptor beta chains below, sequenced in a study of graft-versus-host responses after intestinal transplantation. These receptors are not linked to any known antigen. The protocol was immunoSEQ multiplex PCR, while the TCRdb copy is restricted to in-frame clones and leaves out a portion. The profile shows fewer than 90,000 clones, approximately 94% of them singletons. The sequences come from unstimulated CD4+ T cells sorted from spleen or lymph node cells, collected before transplant. The receptor source for this set is a human donor who was the organ donor for an intestinal transplant.

This chain uses TRBV18 with TRBJ1-1, with 7 positions matching TRBD1. The V gene's germline CDR1 is KGHSH and CDR2 LQKENI. The J segment lost 1 base and the V segment lost 4 bases, leaving 9 bases of the junction unmatched. The CDR3 runs to 16 residues. CDR3 sequence (DNA): TGTGCCAGCTCACGGGGACAGAACCTTGGGAACACTGAAGCTTTCTTT. Its protein product is CASSRGQNLGNTEAFF.

This sequence joins TRBV29-1 and TRBJ1-4, with 9 bases that match TRBD1. V was clipped by 6 bases and J by 2 bases; unmatched bases: 7. CDR3 size: 15 residues. CDR1 and CDR2 from the germline V gene are SQVTM and ANQGSEA. CDR3: CSVGTGSTTNEKLFF. CDR3 nucleotide sequence: TGCAGCGTAGGGACAGGGAGTACGACTAATGAAAAACTGTTTTTT. Full variable domain (missing parts from reference TRBV29-1 and TRBJ1-4): SAVISQKPSRDICQRGTSLTIQCQVDSQVTMMFWYRQQPGQSLTLIATANQGSEATYESGFVIDKFPISRPNLTFSTLTVSNMSPEDSSIYLCSVGTGSTTNEKLFFGSGTQLSVL.

The chain couples TRBV4-3 to TRBJ1-1; 11 nucleotides align to TRBD1. This CDR3 region has 14 residues. Germline V gene sequence: CDR1 LGHNA, CDR2 YSLEER. V dropped 0 bases and J dropped 12; count of bases not matched to a gene: 6. The CDR3 reads CASSQDFGDRGSFF. Written as DNA, the CDR3 is TGCGCCAGCAGCCAAGATTTTGGGGACAGGGGGTCTTTCTTT.

In its sample, this clone was seen once. The J gene is TRBJ2-7, the V gene TRBV4-2; 9 nucleotides match TRBD2. The germline V gene encodes CDR1 LGHNA and CDR2 YNFKEQ. CDR3 length equals 16 residues. V was clipped by 0 bases and J by 3 bases; unmatched bases: 6. Here the CDR3 DNA reads TGTGCCAGCAGCCAAGATCTCAGCGGGGGGCGCTACGAGCAGTACTTC. Translating gives CASSQDLSGGRYEQYF.

The chain couples TRBV14 to TRBJ2-1, with 7 bases that match TRBD2. This CDR3 comprises 15 residues. Germline V gene lookup returns CDR1 SGHDN and CDR2 FVKESK. V lost 3 bases to trimming and J lost 5 bases; unmatched junction nucleotides: 7. Written as DNA, the CDR3 is TGTGCCAGCAGCCAGGGACTAATATTCGACAATGAGCAGTTCTTC. Residues: CASSQGLIFDNEQFF.

This chain links TRBV7-9 with TRBJ1-1; D remains ambiguous. Per the germline V gene, CDR1 is SEHNR and CDR2 is FQNEAQ (reference sequence). This CDR3 comprises 14 residues. Trimming shortened V by 1 base and J by 1 base, and 7 bases separated the two germline ends. CDR3 protein: CASSLEVKNTEAFF. In DNA form, the CDR3 reads TGTGCCAGCAGCTTAGAGGTCAAGAACACTGAAGCTTTCTTT.

V is TRBV27 and J is TRBJ2-2; no clear D. V dropped 4 bases and J dropped 6 bases, with 6 bases sitting between them. Germline V gene lookup returns CDR1 MNHEY and CDR2 SMNVEV (reference sequence). The CDR3 loop spans 12 amino acids. This CDR3 reads CASSYQSGELFF. The CDR3 DNA reads as TGTGCCAGCAGTTATCAATCCGGGGAGCTGTTTTTT.

This chain uses TRBV2 with TRBJ1-2, with D hard to call. The V end was cut by 7 bases, the J end by 0 bases, with 15 bases between. There are 15 residues in the CDR3. Germline V gene sequence: CDR1 SNHLY, CDR2 FYNNEI. The CDR3 protein is CASNPVGSSNYGYTF. The CDR3 region has the DNA TGTGCCAGCAACCCTGTCGGGAGCTCTAACTATGGCTACACCTTC.

Comment on this clone: A junction boundary mismatches the germline segment, possibly from a read error. The same CDR3 arises from other DNA sequences in this sample as well. The V call is TRBV28, the J call TRBJ2-7; 8 positions agree with TRBD1. From germline, CDR1 is MDHEN and CDR2 SYDVKM. The CDR3 length is 16 residues. DNA for the CDR3: TGTGCCAGCAGTTCCGCCCCGGCAGGGGGCTACTACGAACAGTACTTC. Amino acid sequence: CASSSAPAGGYYEQYF. The whole variable domain, filled in from reference TRBV28 and TRBJ2-7, reads DVKVTQSSRYLVKRTGEKVFLECVQDMDHENMFWYRQDPGLGLRLIYFSYDVKMKEKGDIPEGYSVSREKKERFSLILESASTNQTSMYLCASSSAPAGGYYEQYFGPGTRLTVT.

The V and J genes are TRBV5-5 and TRBJ1-6, with D unclear. This CDR3 is 13 amino acids long. Trimming stripped 0 bases from V and 9 bases from J, with 7 bases between. Germline V gives CDR1 SGHKS, CDR2 YYEKEE (reference sequence). CDR3 region: CASSLELGSPLHF. DNA for the CDR3: TGTGCCAGCAGCTTGGAATTGGGTTCACCCCTCCACTTT.

V gene TRBV10-3 combines with J gene TRBJ2-5; D gene ambiguous. The V end was cut by 7 bases, the J end by 1 base, with 16 bases between. The germline gives CDR1 ENHRY, CDR2 SYGVKD. The CDR3 has 15 residues. In DNA form, the CDR3 reads TGTGCCATCAACTCCCCCGGGTTTTCCCAAGAGACCCAGTACTTC. This translates into CAINSPGFSQETQYF.

This chain joins TRBV14 and TRBJ2-5; D unclear. The CDR3 sequence is 15 residues long. V was trimmed by 2 bases and J by 0 bases, leaving 10 bases between them. Germline V gene sequence: CDR1 SGHDN, CDR2 FVKESK. CDR3 in amino acids: CASSQHSWYQETQYF. Written as DNA, the CDR3 is TGTGCCAGCAGCCAACACAGTTGGTACCAAGAGACCCAGTACTTC.

This chain uses TRBV4-3 with TRBJ2-7, with a possible D match to TRBD1 (7 bases). There are 16 residues in the CDR3. Germline values: CDR1 LGHNA, CDR2 YSLEER. Trimming took 4 bases from V and 2 from J, leaving 18 bases between them. CDR3 region: CASSLARGETPYEQYF. As DNA, the CDR3 is TGCGCCAGCAGCCTAGCCAGGGGGGAGACCCCCTACGAGCAGTACTTC.

J is TRBJ2-2 and V is TRBV19, with D perhaps matching TRBD2 (6 bases). Per germline, CDR1 LNHDA and CDR2 SQIVND (reference sequence). The V gene lost 7 bases and the J gene lost 2 bases, with 8 bases spanning the gap. The CDR3 extends over 13 amino acids. The DNA of the CDR3 is TGTGCCAGTACGGCGGGAAACACCGGGGAGCTGTTTTTT. Residues: CASTAGNTGELFF.

The chain joins TRBV19 to TRBJ2-7, with D tentatively TRBD1 or TRBD2 (5 bases each). CDR1 LNHDA and CDR2 SQIVND come from the germline V gene (reference sequence). V was pared by 0 bases and J by 0 bases, with 12 bases between. This CDR3 contains 16 residues. The CDR3 nucleotides are TGTGCCAGTAGTATAGACGGGACGGATTTCTCCTACGAGCAGTACTTC. Protein product: CASSIDGTDFSYEQYF.

The gene calls are TRBV4-3 and TRBJ1-4, with D possibly being TRBD1 (5 bases). Germline CDR1 is LGHNA and CDR2 is YSLEER. CDR3 size: 14 residues. V dropped 2 bases and J dropped 2 bases, with 6 bases sitting between them. For the CDR3, the DNA is TGCGCCAGCAGCCAACGGGACACTAATGAAAAACTGTTTTTT. Residues: CASSQRDTNEKLFF.

This rearrangement joins TRBV5-5 to TRBJ1-5; D possibly corresponds to TRBD1 (5 bases). V was trimmed by 0 bases and J by 3 bases, leaving 10 bases between them. The CDR3 extends over 15 amino acids. Germline V lookup: CDR1 SGHKS, CDR2 YYEKEE (reference sequence). The DNA for the CDR3 is TGTGCCAGCAGCTTGGAAGCAGGGTCCAATCAGCCCCAGCATTTT. This sequence encodes CASSLEAGSNQPQHF. The variable domain in full, with the rest retrieved from reference TRBV5-5 and TRBJ1-5, is DAGVTQSPTHLIKTRGQQVTLRCSPISGHKSVSWYQQVLGQGPQFIFQYYEKEERGRGNFPDRFSARQFPNYSSELNVNALLLGDSALYLCASSLEAGSNQPQHFGDGTRLSIL.

This chain links TRBV4-1 with TRBJ2-1, with 11 bases fitting TRBD2. Per germline, CDR1 MGHRA and CDR2 YSYEKL. V lost 2 bases, J lost 5 bases, and 5 bases stayed unmatched. The CDR3 is made up of 16 amino acids. CDR3 in DNA: TGCGCCAGCAGCCAACCGACTAGCGGGGCCCACAATGAGCAGTTCTTC. Translating it yields CASSQPTSGAHNEQFF.

The rearrangement joins TRBV6-5 to TRBJ2-7, with D maybe TRBD2 (6 bases). Trimming left V 6 bases short and J 5 bases short, with 17 bases between. From germline, CDR1 is MNHEY and CDR2 SVGAGI. The CDR3 is 14 residues long. The CDR3 here is CASRRTAGGNEQYF. The CDR3 nucleotides read TGTGCCAGCAGACGAACCGCCGGCGGGAACGAGCAGTACTTC.

The chain employs TRBV11-2 and TRBJ2-1, with TRBD1 identical over 8 bases. The germline V gene has CDR1 SGHAT and CDR2 FQNNGV. The CDR3 contains 14 residues. J lost 5 bases, V lost 6 bases, and 6 bases had no gene match. CDR3 coding DNA: TGTGCCAGCAGTTTCCGGACAGGGAACAATGAGCAGTTCTTC. It yields the protein CASSFRTGNNEQFF.

The V and J genes are TRBV19 and TRBJ2-7, with D perhaps matching TRBD1 (6 bases). Germline V gene sequence: CDR1 LNHDA, CDR2 SQIVND (reference sequence). The CDR3 covers 14 residues. V gave up 3 bases and J gave up 4 bases, with 13 bases separating them. The CDR3 DNA follows: TGTGCCAGTAGTATCCCAGGGGTGGTGTACGAGCAGTACTTC. This sequence encodes CASSIPGVVYEQYF.

This clone was seen more than once but under ten times. DNA for the CDR3: TGTGCCAGCAGTTCCTCTGGGGCCAACGTCCTGACTTTC. It specifies CASSSSGANVLTF. This chain uses TRBV6-1 with TRBJ2-6; no definite D call. Germline CDR1 and CDR2: MNHNS and SASEGT. The V gene lost 5 bases and the J gene lost 0 bases, with 2 bases spanning the gap. The CDR3 is 13 residues long.

The J gene is TRBJ1-3, the V gene TRBV28; D ambiguous. The CDR3 sequence is 14 residues long. CDR1 MDHEN and CDR2 SYDVKM come from the germline V gene. V lost 6 bases and J lost 0, with 9 bases in between. DNA of the CDR3: TGTGCCAGCAGCGGACTTAACTCTGGAAACACCATATATTTT. It encodes CASSGLNSGNTIYF.

As for this clone: This CDR3 is also generated by other DNA sequences in the sample. J is TRBJ1-5 and V is TRBV18; maybe TRBD1 (5 bases). CDR1 and CDR2 (germline): KGHSH, LQKENI. The ends were cut back, 2 bases at V and 4 bases at J, with 9 bases in the middle. The CDR3 covers 14 residues. CDR3 protein: CASSPGQGNQPQHF. CDR3 DNA: TGTGCCAGCTCACCAGGGCAGGGAAATCAGCCCCAGCATTTT.

In regard to this clone: The same CDR3 arises from other DNA sequences in this sample as well. V usage is TRBV7-3 and J usage is TRBJ2-1; D may be TRBD2 (6 bases). The V end lost 5 bases, the J end lost 9 bases, and 11 bases lay between the germline ends. CDR3 length: 12 residues. Germline CDR1 is SGHTA and CDR2 is FQGTGA. CDR3 in amino acids: CASSPTGGEQFF. In nucleotides, the CDR3 is TGTGCCAGCAGCCCAACCGGGGGTGAGCAGTTCTTC.